Sequencing of this T cell receptor (beta chain) was carried out in a study of identifying expanded T cells in peripheral blood. Notes on the study in general: Differentially abundant clones: 1 to 1.5 between replicates, approximately 15 at roughly 2 weeks, around 19 at four.

About this clone itself: Antigen unknown.

Only in-frame clones appear in the TCRdb table, and some are missing; sequencing was by immunoSEQ multiplex PCR. This table has tens of thousands of clones, roughly 84% appearing once. Collection occurred without any documented infections or immune events in donors. CDR1 MDHEN and CDR2 SYDVKM come from the germline V gene. CDR3 length: 15 amino acids. The ends lost 5 bases at V and 3 bases at J; junction bases unmatched: 6. The chain joins TRBV28 to TRBJ2-1; 8 bases line up with TRBD1. This sequence originates from a person aged 18 to 75 in good health. The sequenced sample was blood. CDR3: CASSPGGPDYNEQFF. The DNA for the CDR3 is TGTGCCAGCAGTCCAGGGGGCCCCGACTACAATGAGCAGTTCTTC.